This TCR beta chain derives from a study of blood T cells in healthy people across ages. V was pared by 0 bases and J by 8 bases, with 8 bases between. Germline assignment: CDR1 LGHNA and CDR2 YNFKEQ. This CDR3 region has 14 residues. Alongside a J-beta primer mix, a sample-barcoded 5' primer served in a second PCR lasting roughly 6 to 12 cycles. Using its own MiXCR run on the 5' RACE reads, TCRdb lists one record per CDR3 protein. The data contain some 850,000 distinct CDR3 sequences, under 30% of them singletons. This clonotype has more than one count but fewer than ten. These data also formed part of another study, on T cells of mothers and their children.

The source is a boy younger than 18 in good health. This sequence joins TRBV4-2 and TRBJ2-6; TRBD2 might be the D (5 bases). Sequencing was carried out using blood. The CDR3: CASSQDSGTNVLTF. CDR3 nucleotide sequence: TGTGCCAGCAGCCAAGATTCCGGGACCAACGTCCTGACTTTC.